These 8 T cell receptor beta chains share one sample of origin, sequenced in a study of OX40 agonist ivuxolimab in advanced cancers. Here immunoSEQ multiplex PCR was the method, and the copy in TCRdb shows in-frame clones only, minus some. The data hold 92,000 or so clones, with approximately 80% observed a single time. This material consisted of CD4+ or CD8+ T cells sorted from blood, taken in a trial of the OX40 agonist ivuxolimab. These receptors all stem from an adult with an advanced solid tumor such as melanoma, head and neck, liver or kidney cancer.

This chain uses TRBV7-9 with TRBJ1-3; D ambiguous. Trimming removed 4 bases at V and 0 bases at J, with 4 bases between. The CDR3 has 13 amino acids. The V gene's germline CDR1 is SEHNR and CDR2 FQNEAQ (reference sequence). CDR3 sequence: CASSWDSGNTIYF. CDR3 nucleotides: TGTGCCAGCAGCTGGGACTCTGGAAACACCATATATTTT. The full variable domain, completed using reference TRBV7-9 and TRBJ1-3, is DTGVSQNPRHKITKRGQNVTFRCDPISEHNRLYWYRQTLGQGPEFLTYFQNEAQLEKSRLLSDRFSAERPKGSFSTLEIQRTEQGDSAMYLCASSWDSGNTIYFGEGSWLTVV.

In DNA form, the CDR3 reads TGCGCCAGCAGGTTCGGACTAGCGGGAGGACAAGAGACCCAGTACTTC. Residues: CASRFGLAGGQETQYF. This chain links TRBV5-1 with TRBJ2-5; 14 bases line up with TRBD2. V trimming: 5 bases; J trimming: 2 bases; junction bases outside the gene matches: 5. The germline gives CDR1 SGHRS, CDR2 YFSETQ. CDR3 length equals 16 residues.

CDR3 in amino acids: CASSFGGSAEAFF. CDR3 DNA sequence: TGCGCCAGCAGCTTTGGGGGTTCCGCTGAAGCTTTCTTT. The chain employs TRBV5-1 and TRBJ1-1, with D possibly TRBD1 on 5 matching bases. With 2 bases removed from V and 6 bases from J, the gap between germline ends came to 11 bases. Germline V gene data show CDR1 as SGHRS and CDR2 as YFSETQ. The CDR3 length is 13 residues.

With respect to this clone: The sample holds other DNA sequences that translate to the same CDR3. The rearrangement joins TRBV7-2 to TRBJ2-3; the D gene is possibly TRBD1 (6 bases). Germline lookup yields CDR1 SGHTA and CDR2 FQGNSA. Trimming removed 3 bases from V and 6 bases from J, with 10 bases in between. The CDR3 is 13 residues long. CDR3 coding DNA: TGTGCCAGCAGCTTCCCAGGGGCGGATACGCAGTATTTT. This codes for CASSFPGADTQYF.

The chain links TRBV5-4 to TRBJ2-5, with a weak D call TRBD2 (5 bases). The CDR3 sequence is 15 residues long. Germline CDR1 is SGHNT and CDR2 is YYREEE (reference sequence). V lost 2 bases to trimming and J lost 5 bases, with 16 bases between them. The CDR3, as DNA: TGTGCCAGCAGCTTTGGCGGGTCCTTCGGGGAGACCCAGTACTTC. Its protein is CASSFGGSFGETQYF.

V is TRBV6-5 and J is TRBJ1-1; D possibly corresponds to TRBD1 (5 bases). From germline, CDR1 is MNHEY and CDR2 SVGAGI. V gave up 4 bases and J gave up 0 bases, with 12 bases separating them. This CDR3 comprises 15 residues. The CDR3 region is CASSFLSRVNTEAFF. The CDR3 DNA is TGTGCCAGCAGTTTCCTATCCAGGGTGAACACTGAAGCTTTCTTT.

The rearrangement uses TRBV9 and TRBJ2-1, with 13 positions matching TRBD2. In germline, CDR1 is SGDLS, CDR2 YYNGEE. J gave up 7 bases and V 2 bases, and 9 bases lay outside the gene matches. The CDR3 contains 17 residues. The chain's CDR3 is CASSVSMSGLAGNEQFF. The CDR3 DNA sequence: TGTGCCAGCAGCGTTAGCATGTCGGGACTAGCGGGAAATGAGCAGTTCTTC.

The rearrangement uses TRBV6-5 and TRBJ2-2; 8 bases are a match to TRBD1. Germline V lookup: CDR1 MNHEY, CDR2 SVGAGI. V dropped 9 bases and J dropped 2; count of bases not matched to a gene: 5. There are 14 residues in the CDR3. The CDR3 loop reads CASNRGENTGELFF. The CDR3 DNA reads TGTGCCAGTAACAGGGGGGAAAACACCGGGGAGCTGTTTTTT.